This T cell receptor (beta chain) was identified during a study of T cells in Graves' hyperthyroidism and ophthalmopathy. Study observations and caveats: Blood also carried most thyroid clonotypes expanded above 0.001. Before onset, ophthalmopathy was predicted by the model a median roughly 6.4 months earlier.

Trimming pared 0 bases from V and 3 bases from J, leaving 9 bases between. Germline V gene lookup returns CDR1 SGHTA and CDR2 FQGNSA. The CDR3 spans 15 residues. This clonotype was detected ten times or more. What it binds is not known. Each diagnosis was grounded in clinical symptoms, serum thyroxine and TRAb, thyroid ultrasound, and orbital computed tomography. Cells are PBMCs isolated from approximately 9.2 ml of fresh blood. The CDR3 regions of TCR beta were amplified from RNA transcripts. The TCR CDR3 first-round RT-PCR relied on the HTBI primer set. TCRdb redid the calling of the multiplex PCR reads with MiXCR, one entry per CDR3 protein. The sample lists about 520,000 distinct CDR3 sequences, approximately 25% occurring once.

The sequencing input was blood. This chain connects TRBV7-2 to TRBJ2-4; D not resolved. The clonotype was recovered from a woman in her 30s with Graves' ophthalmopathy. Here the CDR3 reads CASSLAPVGKNIQYF. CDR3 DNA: TGTGCCAGCAGCTTAGCTCCCGTTGGCAAAAACATTCAGTACTTC.